This section outlines one TCR beta chain sequence together with its context. Its cognate antigen is unknown. The sample originates from a study of a mutant IDH1 vaccine in newly diagnosed glioma. Whole-study context: Sex among treated patients split about 60% male, roughly 40% female; mean age was approximately 40 years. The earlier regimen, radiotherapy, temozolomide, or both, was most often both. Study-level results: With respect to changes in top peripheral T cell clonotypes, pseudoprogression seemed unrelated. There were vaccine-induced immune responses in under 95% of the patients.

The table came from immunoSEQ multiplex PCR; TCRdb's copy has only in-frame clones and leaves some out. The table has fewer than 50,000 clones, about 78% seen once. Time point of the sample: baseline, week 1 (first vaccination visit). Noted treatment: pre-vaccination baseline after standard-of-care therapy. This sample comprised PBMCs, obtained from a glioma patient treated with radiotherapy, temozolomide or both. The clonotype comes from a man aged 35-49 years with glioma. Some clones in this sample may be carry-over from other donors' samples.

The CDR3 region is CASSSSPSSYEQYF. In DNA form, the CDR3 reads TGTGCCAGCAGCTCCTCCCCGAGCTCCTACGAGCAGTACTTC. The gene calls are TRBV5-4 and TRBJ2-7; D uncertain. Germline loops: CDR1 SGHNT, CDR2 YYREEE (reference sequence). The V and J ends lost 3 bases and 0 bases respectively, with 10 bases between them. CDR3 size: 14 residues.